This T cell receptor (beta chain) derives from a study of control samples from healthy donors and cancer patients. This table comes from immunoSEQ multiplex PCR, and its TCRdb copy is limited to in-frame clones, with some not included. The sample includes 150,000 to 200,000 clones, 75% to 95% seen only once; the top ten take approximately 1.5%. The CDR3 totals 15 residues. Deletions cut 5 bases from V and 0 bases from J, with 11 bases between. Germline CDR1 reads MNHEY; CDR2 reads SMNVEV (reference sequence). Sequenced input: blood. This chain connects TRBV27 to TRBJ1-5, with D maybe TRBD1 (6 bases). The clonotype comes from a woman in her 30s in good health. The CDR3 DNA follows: TGTGCCAGCAGTCCCCAGGGGATTAGCAATCAGCCCCAGCATTTT. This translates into CASSPQGISNQPQHF.